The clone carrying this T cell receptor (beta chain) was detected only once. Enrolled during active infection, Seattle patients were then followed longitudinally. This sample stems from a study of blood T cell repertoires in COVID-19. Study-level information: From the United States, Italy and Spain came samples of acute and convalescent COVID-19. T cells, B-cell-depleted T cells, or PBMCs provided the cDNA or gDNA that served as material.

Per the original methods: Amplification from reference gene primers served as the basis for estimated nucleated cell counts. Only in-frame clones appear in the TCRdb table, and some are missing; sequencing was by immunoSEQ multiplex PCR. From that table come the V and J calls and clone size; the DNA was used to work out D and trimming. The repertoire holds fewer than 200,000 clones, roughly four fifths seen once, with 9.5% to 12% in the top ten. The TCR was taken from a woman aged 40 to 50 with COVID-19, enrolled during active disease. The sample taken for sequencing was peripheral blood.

The CDR3 spells CASSVTSEQFF. DNA for the CDR3: TGTGCCAGCAGCGTAACTTCGGAGCAGTTCTTC. V usage is TRBV7-6 and J usage is TRBJ2-1; D remains unclear. This CDR3 is built from 11 residues. CDR1 SGHVS and CDR2 FNYEAQ come from the germline V gene. V was cut by 5 bases and J by 10 bases, with 9 bases left in between.